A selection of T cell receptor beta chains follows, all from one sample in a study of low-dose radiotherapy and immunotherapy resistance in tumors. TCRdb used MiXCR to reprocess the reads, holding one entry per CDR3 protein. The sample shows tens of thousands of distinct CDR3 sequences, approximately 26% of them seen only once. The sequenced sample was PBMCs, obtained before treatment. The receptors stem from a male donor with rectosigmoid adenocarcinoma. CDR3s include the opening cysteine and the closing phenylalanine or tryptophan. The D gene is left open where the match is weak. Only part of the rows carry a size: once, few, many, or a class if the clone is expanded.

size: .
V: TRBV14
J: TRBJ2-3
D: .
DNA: TGTGCCAGCAGCCAGATACAGGGCCATCTGGGGTATTTT
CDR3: CASSQIQGHLGYF

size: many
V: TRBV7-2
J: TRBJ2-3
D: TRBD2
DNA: TGTGCCAGCAGCTTCAAAGCGGGGGGGCCAGATACGCAGTATTTT
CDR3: CASSFKAGGPDTQYF

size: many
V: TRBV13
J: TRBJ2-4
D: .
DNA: TGTGCCAGCAGCTTGGGACTTATAGCCAAAAACATTCAGTACTTC
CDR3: CASSLGLIAKNIQYF

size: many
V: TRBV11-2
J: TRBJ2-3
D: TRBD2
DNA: TGTGCCAGCAGCTTTAGGACTAGCGAGGCAGATACGCAGTATTTT
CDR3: CASSFRTSEADTQYF

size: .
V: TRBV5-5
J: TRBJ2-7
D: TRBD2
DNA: TGTGCCAGCAGATGGGGGGGTTCCGAGCAGTACTTC
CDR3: CASRWGGSEQYF

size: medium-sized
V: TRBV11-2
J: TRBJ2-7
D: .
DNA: TGTGCCAGCAGACGACTCCAGGGGCCCTACGAGCAGTACTTC
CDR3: CASRRLQGPYEQYF

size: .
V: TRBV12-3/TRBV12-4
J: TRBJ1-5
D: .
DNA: TGTGCCAGCAGTCCTCAGTTCGGACAGTTTAATAGACAGCCCCAGCATTTT
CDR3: CASSPQFGQFNRQPQHF

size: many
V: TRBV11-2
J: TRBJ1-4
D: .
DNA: TGTGCCAGCAGCTTAGATCTTCTTCGGGAAAAACTGTTTTTT
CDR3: CASSLDLLREKLFF

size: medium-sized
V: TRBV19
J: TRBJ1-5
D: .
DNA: TGTGCCAGTAGTATCTCGCCCCCTGAGAACAATCAGCCCCAGCATTTT
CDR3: CASSISPPENNQPQHF

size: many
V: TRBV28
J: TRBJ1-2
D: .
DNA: TGTGCCAGCAGTTTTGAAAGGGACTACACCTTC
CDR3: CASSFERDYTF

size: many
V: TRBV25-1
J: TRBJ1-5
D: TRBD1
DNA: TGTGCCAGCAGTGAACGGACAGGGAATAGCAATCAGCCCCAGCATTTT
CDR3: CASSERTGNSNQPQHF

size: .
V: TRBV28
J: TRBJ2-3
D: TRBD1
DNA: TGTGCCAGCAGTCCCTCGGGAAGGGGGCAGGTTGCAGATACGCAGTATTTT
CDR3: CASSPSGRGQVADTQYF

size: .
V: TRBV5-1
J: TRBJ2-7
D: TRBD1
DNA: TGCGCCAGCAGCTTCACCGCCGGGACAGGGAGCGAGCAGTACTTC
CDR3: CASSFTAGTGSEQYF

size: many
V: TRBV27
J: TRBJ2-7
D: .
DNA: TGTGCCAGCAGTTTATCGAGCAGGGTCTACGAGCAGTACTTC
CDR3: CASSLSSRVYEQYF

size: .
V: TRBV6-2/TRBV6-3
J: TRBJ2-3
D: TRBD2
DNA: TGTGCCAGCATCGGAGCGGGGCCCACAGATACGCAGTATTTT
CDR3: CASIGAGPTDTQYF

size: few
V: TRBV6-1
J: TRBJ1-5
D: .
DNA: TGTGCCAGCAGGAAAGCGGGGAGTCAGCCCCAGCATTTT
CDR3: CASRKAGSQPQHF

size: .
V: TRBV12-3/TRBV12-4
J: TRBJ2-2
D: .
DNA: TGTGCCAGCAGCCAGGGAAAGTTATACACCGGGGAGCTGTTTTTT
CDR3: CASSQGKLYTGELFF

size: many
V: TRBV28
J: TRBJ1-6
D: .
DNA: TGTGCCAGCAGTTTAACACAGACTAATTCACCCCTCCACTTT
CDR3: CASSLTQTNSPLHF